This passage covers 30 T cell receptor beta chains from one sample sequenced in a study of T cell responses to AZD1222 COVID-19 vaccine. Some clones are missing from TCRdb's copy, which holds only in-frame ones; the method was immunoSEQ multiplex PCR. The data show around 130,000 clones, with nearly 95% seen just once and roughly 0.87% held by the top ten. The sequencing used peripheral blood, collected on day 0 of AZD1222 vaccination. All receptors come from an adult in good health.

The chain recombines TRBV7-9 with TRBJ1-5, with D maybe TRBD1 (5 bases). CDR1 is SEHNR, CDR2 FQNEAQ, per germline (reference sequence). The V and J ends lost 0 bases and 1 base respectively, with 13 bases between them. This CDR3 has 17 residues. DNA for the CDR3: TGTGCCAGCAGCTTAGCAGGGGCGGATCTGAGCAATCAGCCCCAGCATTTT. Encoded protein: CASSLAGADLSNQPQHF.

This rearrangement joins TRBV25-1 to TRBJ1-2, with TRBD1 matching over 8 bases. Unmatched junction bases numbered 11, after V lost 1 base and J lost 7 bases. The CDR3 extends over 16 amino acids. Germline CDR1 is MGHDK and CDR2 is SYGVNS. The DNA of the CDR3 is TGTGCCAGCAGTGAATCCCCAGACAGGGGAGCGGCTGGCTACACCTTC. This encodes CASSESPDRGAAGYTF.

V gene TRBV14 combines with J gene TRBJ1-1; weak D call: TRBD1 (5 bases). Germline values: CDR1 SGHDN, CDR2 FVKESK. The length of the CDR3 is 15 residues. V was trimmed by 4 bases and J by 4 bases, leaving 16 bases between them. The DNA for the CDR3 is TGTGCCAGCAGCCCTAGGAGGGGTACGGGCACTGAAGCTTTCTTT. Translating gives CASSPRRGTGTEAFF.

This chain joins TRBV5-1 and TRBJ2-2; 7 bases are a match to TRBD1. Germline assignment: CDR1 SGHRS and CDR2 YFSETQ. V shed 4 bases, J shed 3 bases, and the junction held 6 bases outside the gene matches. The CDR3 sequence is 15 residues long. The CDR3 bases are TGCGCCAGCAGCCCGCAGGGGGAAGACACCGGGGAGCTGTTTTTT. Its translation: CASSPQGEDTGELFF.

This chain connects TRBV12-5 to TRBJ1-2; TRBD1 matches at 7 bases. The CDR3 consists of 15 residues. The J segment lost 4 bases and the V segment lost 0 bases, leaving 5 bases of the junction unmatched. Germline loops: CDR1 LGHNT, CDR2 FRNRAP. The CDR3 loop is CASGLVLDRAYGYTF. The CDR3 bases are TGTGCTAGTGGTTTGGTACTAGACAGGGCCTATGGCTACACCTTC.

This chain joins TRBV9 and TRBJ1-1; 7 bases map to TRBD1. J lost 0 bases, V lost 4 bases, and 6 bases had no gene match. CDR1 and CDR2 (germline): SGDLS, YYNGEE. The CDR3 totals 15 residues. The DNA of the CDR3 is TGTGCCAGCAGCCCACGGACAGGCCTGAACACTGAAGCTTTCTTT. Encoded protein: CASSPRTGLNTEAFF.

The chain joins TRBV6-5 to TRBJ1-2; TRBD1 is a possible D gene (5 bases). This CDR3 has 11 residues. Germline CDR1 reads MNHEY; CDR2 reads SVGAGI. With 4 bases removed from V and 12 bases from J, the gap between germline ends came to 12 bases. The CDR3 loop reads CASSSRRGDTF. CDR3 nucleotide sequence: TGTGCCAGCAGTTCCAGGAGAGGGGACACCTTC.

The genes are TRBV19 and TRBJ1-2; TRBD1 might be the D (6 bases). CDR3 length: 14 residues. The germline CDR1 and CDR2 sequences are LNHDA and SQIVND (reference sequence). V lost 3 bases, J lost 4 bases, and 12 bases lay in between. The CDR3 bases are TGTGCCAGTAGTATGTCGAACAGGGCCTATGGCTACACCTTC. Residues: CASSMSNRAYGYTF.

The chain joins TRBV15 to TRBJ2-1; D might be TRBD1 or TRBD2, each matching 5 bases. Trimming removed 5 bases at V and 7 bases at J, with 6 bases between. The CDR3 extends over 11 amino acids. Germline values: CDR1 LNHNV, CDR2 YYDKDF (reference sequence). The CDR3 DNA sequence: TGTGCCACCAGCGAGGGGAATGAGCAGTTCTTC. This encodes CATSEGNEQFF.

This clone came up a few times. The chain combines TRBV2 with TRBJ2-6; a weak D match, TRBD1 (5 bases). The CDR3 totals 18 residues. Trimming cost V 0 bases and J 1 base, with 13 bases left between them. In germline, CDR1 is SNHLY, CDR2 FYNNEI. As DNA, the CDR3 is TGTGCCAGCAGTGAAGCATTGAAGGGGCTGTCTGGGGCCAACGTCCTGACTTTC. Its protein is CASSEALKGLSGANVLTF. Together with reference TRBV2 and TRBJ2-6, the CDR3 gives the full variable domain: EPEVTQTPSHQVTQMGQEVILRCVPISNHLYFYWYRQILGQKVEFLVSFYNNEISEKSEIFDDQFSVERPDGSNFTLKIRSTKLEDSAMYFCASSEALKGLSGANVLTFGAGSRLTVL.

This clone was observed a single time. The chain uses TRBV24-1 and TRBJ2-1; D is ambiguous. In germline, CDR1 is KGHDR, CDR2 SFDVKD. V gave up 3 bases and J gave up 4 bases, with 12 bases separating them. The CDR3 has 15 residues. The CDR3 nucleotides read TGTGCCACCAGTGATGCCGCCCTCGATTACAATGAGCAGTTCTTC. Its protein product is CATSDAALDYNEQFF.

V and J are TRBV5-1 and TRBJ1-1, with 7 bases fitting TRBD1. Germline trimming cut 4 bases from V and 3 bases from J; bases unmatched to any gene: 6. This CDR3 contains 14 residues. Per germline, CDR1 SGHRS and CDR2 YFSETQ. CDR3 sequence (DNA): TGCGCCAGCAGCGAACGGACAGGTTACACTGAAGCTTTCTTT. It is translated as CASSERTGYTEAFF. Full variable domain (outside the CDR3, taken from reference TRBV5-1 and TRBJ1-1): KAGVTQTPRYLIKTRGQQVTLSCSPISGHRSVSWYQQTPGQGLQFLFEYFSETQRNKGNFPGRFSGRQFSNSRSEMNVSTLELGDSALYLCASSERTGYTEAFFGQGTRLTVV.

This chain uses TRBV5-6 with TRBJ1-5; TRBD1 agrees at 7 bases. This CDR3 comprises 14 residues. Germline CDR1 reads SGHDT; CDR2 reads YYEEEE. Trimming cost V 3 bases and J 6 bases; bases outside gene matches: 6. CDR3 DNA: TGTGCCAGCAGCTCGGACAGGATGGGTCAGCCCCAGCATTTT. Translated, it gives CASSSDRMGQPQHF.

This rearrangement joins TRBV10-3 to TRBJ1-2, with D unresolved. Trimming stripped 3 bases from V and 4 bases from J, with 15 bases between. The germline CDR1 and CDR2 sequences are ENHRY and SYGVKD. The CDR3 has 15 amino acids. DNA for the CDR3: TGTGCCATCAGTGAACCGCGTCATCCGATCTATGGCTACACCTTC. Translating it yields CAISEPRHPIYGYTF.

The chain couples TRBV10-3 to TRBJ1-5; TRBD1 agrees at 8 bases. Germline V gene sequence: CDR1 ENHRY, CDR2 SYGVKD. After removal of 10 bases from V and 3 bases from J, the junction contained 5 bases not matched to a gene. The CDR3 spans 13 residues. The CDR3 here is CATRQGYNQPQHF. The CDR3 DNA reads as TGTGCCACTCGACAGGGGTACAATCAGCCCCAGCATTTT.

The CDR3, as DNA: TGCGCCAGCAGCCCCTATGGGGGTTCTCAGCCCCAGCATTTT. This translates into CASSPYGGSQPQHF. The chain uses TRBV5-1 and TRBJ1-5, with D perhaps matching TRBD1 (5 bases). CDR3 size: 14 residues. Trimming took 4 bases from V and 6 from J, leaving 14 bases between them. Germline loops: CDR1 SGHRS, CDR2 YFSETQ.

The CDR3 spells CASSLDWTGNEQFF. CDR3 sequence (DNA): TGTGCCAGCAGCTTAGATTGGACAGGCAATGAGCAGTTCTTC. The rearrangement links TRBV7-9 to TRBJ2-1; 7 nucleotides line up with TRBD1. Trimming removed 1 base from V and 6 bases from J; junction bases left unmatched: 3. Germline CDR1 reads SEHNR; CDR2 reads FQNEAQ (reference sequence). This CDR3 has 14 amino acids. The whole variable domain, remainder taken from reference TRBV7-9 and TRBJ2-1, is DTGVSQNPRHKITKRGQNVTFRCDPISEHNRLYWYRQTLGQGPEFLTYFQNEAQLEKSRLLSDRFSAERPKGSFSTLEIQRTEQGDSAMYLCASSLDWTGNEQFFGPGTRLTVL.

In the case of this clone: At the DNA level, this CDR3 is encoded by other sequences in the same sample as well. In nucleotides, the CDR3 is TGCGCCAGCAGCAGGACAGGGGGCACAGATACGCAGTATTTT. This gives the protein CASSRTGGTDTQYF. This chain links TRBV10-1 with TRBJ2-3; 9 nucleotides align to TRBD1. Germline V lookup: CDR1 WNHNN, CDR2 SYGVQD (reference sequence). The CDR3 consists of 14 residues. J was trimmed by 1 base and V by 6 bases; bases with no gene match: 2.

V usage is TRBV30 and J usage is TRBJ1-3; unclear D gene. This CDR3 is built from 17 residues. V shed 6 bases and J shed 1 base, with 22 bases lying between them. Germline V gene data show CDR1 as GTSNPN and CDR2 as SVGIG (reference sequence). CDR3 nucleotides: TGTGCCTGCCTCGCTGGCTCCCAGAGGCAATCTGGAAACACCATATATTTT. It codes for CACLAGSQRQSGNTIYF. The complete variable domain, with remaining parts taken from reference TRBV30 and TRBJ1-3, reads SQTIHQWPATLVQPVGSPLSLECTVEGTSNPNLYWYRQAAGRGLQLLFYSVGIGQISSEVPQNLSASRPQDRQFILSSKKLLLSDSGFYLCACLAGSQRQSGNTIYFGEGSWLTVV.

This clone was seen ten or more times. This CDR3 reads CAASSGAYNEQFF. In nucleotides, the CDR3 is TGTGCCGCCTCTAGCGGGGCCTACAATGAGCAGTTCTTC. This chain connects TRBV28 to TRBJ2-1; 9 bases line up with TRBD2. The CDR3 is 13 amino acids. Trimming cost V 11 bases and J 2 bases; bases outside gene matches: 4. CDR1 MDHEN and CDR2 SYDVKM come from the germline V gene.

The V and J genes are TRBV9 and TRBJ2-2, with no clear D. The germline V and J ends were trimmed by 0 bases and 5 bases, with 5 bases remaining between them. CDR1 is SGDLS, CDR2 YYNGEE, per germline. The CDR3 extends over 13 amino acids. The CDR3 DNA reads TGTGCCAGCAGCGTAGGCCTTACCGGGGAGCTGTTTTTT. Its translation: CASSVGLTGELFF.

CDR3 in amino acids: CASSLADGNEKLFF. CDR3 in DNA: TGCGCCAGCAGCTTGGCTGACGGCAATGAAAAACTGTTTTTT. The chain is built from TRBV5-1 and TRBJ1-4; D gene uncertain. The germline V gene has CDR1 SGHRS and CDR2 YFSETQ. There are 14 residues in the CDR3. V lost 0 bases, J lost 5 bases, and 8 bases lay in between.

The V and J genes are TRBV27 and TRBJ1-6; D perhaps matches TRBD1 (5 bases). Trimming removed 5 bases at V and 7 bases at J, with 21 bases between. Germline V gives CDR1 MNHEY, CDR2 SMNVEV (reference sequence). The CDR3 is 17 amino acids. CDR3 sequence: CASSVRRAQLDNSPLHF. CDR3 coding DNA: TGTGCCAGCAGTGTGCGCAGGGCCCAACTAGACAATTCACCCCTCCACTTT.

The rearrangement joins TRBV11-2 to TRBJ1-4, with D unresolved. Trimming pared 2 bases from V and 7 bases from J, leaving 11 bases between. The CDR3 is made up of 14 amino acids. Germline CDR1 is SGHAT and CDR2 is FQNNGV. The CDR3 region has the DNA TGTGCCAGCAGCTTATCATGGGTTGGTGAAAAACTGTTTTTT. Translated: CASSLSWVGEKLFF.

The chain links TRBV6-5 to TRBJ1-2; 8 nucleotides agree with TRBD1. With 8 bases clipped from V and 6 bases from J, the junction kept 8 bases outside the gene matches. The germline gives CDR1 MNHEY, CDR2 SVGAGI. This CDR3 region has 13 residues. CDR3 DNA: TGTGCCAGCCAAGAGGAACAGGGGGATGGCTACACCTTC. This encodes CASQEEQGDGYTF.

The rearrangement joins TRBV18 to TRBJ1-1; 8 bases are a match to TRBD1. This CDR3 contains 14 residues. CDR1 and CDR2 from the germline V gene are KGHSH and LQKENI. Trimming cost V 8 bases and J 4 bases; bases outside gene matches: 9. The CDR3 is CASKADRGSTEAFF. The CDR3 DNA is TGTGCCAGCAAAGCCGACAGGGGTTCCACTGAAGCTTTCTTT.

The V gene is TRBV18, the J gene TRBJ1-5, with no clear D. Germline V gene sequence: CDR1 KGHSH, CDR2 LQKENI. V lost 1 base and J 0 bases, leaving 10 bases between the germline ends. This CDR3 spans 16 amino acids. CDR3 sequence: CASSPRASDSNQPQHF. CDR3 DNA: TGTGCCAGCTCACCACGCGCCAGCGATAGCAATCAGCCCCAGCATTTT.

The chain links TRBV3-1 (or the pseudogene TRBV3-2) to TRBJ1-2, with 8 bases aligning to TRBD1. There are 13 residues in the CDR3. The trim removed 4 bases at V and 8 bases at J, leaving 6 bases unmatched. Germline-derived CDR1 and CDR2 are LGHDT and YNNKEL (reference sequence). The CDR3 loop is CASSPTTGEGYTF. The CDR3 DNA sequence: TGTGCCAGCAGCCCGACGACAGGGGAAGGCTACACCTTC.

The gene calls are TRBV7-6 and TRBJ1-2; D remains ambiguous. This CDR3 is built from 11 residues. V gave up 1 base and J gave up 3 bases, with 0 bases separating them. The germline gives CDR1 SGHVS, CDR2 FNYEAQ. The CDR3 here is CASSLDYGYTF. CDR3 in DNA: TGTGCCAGCAGCTTAGACTATGGCTACACCTTC.

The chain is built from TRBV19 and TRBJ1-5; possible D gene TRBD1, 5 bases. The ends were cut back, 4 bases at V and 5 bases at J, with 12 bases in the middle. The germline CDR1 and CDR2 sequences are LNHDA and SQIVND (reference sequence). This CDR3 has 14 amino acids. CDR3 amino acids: CASSTPGTYQPQHF. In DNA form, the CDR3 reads TGTGCCAGTAGTACCCCGGGGACTTATCAGCCCCAGCATTTT.